This TCR beta chain originates from a study of blood T cell repertoires in COVID-19. At the level of the study: Sites in the United States, Italy and Spain provided acute and convalescent COVID-19 samples. Nucleic acid was either cDNA or gDNA, and it came from T cells, B-cell-depleted T cells, or PBMCs.

This CDR3 is built from 15 residues. The V end was cut by 0 bases, the J end by 1 base, with 9 bases between. Germline V gives CDR1 SGHTA, CDR2 FQGNSA. Profiling relied on immunoSEQ multiplex PCR, and the TCRdb table lists in-frame clones only, not all of them. The repertoire holds 130,000 to 150,000 clones, with around 80% as singletons. Sequencing input: peripheral blood. The receptor was isolated from a human donor in a cohort sampled during active COVID-19. The chain employs TRBV7-2 and TRBJ1-2; D is perhaps TRBD1 (6 bases). This CDR3 is CASSLATGFNYGYTF. CDR3 bases: TGTGCCAGCAGCTTAGCGACAGGCTTTAACTATGGCTACACCTTC.